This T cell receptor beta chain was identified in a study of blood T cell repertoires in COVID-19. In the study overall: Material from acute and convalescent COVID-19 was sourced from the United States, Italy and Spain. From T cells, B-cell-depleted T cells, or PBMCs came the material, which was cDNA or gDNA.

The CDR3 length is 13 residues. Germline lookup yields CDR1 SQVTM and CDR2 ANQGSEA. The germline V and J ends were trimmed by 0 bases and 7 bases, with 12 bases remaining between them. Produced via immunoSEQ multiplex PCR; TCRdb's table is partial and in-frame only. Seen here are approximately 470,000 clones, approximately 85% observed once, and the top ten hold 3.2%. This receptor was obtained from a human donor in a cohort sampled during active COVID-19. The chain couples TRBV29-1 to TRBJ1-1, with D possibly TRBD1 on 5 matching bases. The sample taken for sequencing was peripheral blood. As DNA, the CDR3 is TGCAGCGTTGAAGAGTCGGGGGGAGGTGAAGCTTTCTTT. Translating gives CSVEESGGGEAFF.